Sequencing of this T cell receptor beta chain was carried out in a study of identical twins. Findings of the study overall: The authors drew conclusions from cross-sectional statistical analysis rather than following the same donors. In zero-insertion analyses, partial confounding could arise from invariant MAIT and iNKT cells. Models underpredicted monozygotic twin sharing of out-of-frame TCR alpha.

Note on this clonotype: Its antigen remains unknown.

This CDR3 has 15 residues. The germline V gene encodes CDR1 SGHRS and CDR2 YFSETQ. The trim removed 2 bases at V and 8 bases at J, leaving 7 bases unmatched. A universal primer site was incorporated via template switching, and the cDNA contained unique molecular identifiers. TCRdb re-analysed the 5' RACE reads in MiXCR, keeping a single row per CDR3 protein. The data show 1,800,000 or so distinct CDR3 sequences, with roughly 35% seen just once and 0.25% to 0.3% held by the top ten. The receptor's source is a newborn girl in good health. Sequencing used cord blood. The chain recombines TRBV5-1 with TRBJ2-1, with 10 nucleotides matching TRBD2. CDR3 region: CASSFSGRLIDEQFF. The CDR3, as DNA: TGCGCCAGCAGCTTTAGCGGGAGGCTTATCGATGAGCAGTTCTTC.